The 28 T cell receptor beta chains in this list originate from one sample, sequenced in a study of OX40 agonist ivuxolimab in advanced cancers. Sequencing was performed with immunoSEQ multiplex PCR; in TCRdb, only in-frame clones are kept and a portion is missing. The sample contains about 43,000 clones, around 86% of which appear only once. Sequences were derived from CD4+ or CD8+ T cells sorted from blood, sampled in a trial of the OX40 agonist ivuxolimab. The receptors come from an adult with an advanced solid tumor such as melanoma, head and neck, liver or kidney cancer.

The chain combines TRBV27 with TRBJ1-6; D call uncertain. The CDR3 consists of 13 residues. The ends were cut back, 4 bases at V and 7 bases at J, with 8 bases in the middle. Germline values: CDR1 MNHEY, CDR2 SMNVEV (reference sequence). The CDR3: CASSSLSNSPLHF. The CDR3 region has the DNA TGTGCCAGCAGTTCTCTCTCCAATTCACCCCTCCACTTT.

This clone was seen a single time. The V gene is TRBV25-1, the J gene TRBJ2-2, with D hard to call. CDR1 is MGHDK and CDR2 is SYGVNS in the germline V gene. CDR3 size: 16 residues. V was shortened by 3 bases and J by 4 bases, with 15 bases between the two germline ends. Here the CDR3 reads CASSDPFHKFTGELFF. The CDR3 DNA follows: TGTGCCAGCAGTGATCCCTTTCACAAGTTCACCGGGGAGCTGTTTTTT.

CDR3 loop: CASSPQAQRETDTQYF. CDR3 sequence (DNA): TGCGCCAGCAGCCCGCAAGCCCAGCGGGAGACGGATACGCAGTATTTT. The gene calls are TRBV5-1 and TRBJ2-3; 8 nucleotides line up with TRBD2. Unmatched junction bases numbered 13, after V lost 4 bases and J lost 6 bases. The CDR3 contains 16 residues. The germline gives CDR1 SGHRS, CDR2 YFSETQ.

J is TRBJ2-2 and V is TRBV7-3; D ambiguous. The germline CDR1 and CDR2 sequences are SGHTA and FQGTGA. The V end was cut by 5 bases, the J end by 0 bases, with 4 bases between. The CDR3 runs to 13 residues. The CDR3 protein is CASSRANTGELFF. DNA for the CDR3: TGTGCCAGCAGCCGAGCGAACACCGGGGAGCTGTTTTTT.

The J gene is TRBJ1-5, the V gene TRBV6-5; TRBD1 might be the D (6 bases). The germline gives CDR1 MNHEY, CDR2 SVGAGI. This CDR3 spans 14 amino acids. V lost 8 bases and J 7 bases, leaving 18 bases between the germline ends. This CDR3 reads CASSKQGGRQPQHF. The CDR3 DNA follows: TGTGCCAGCTCCAAACAGGGCGGACGACAGCCCCAGCATTTT.

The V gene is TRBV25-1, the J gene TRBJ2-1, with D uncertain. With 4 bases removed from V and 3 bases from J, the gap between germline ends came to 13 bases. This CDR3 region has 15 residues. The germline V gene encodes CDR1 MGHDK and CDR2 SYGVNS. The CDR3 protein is CASSALGTFYNEQFF. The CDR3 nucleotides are TGTGCCAGCAGTGCACTTGGCACCTTCTACAATGAGCAGTTCTTC.

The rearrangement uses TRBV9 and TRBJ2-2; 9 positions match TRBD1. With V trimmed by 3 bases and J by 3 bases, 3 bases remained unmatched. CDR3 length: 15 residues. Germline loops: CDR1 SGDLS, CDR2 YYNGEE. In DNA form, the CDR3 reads TGTGCCAGCAGCGCAAGACAGGGGGACACCGGGGAGCTGTTTTTT. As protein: CASSARQGDTGELFF.

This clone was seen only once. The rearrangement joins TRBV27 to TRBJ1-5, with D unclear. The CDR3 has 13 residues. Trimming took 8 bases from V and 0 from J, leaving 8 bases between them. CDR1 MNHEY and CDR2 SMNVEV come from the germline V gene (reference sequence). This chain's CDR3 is CASDVNSNQPQHF. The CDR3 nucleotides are TGTGCCAGCGATGTTAATAGCAATCAGCCCCAGCATTTT.

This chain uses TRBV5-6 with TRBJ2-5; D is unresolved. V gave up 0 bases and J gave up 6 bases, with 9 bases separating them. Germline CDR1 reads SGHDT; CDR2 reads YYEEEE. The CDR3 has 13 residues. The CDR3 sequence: CASSLGQVKTQYF. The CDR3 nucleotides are TGTGCCAGCAGCTTGGGGCAGGTAAAGACCCAGTACTTC.

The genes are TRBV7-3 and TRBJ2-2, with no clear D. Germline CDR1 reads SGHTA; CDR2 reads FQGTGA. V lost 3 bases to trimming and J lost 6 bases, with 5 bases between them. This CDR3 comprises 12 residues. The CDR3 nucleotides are TGTGCCAGCAGCTTCAATTCCGGGGAGCTGTTTTTT. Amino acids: CASSFNSGELFF.

CDR3 DNA sequence: TGTGCCAGCAGCGACAGGTCCGCGAACACCGGGGAGCTGTTTTTT. This encodes CASSDRSANTGELFF. V is TRBV2 and J is TRBJ2-2, with D possibly being TRBD1 (6 bases). The CDR3 sequence is 15 residues long. Germline CDR1 SNHLY, CDR2 FYNNEI. Trimming took 6 bases from V and 0 from J, leaving 11 bases between them.

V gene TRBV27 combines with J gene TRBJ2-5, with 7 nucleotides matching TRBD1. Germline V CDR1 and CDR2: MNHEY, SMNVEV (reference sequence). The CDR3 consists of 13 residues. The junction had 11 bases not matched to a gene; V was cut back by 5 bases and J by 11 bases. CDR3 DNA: TGTGCCAGCAGTCGATATGGACAGGACTGGCAGTACTTC. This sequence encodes CASSRYGQDWQYF.

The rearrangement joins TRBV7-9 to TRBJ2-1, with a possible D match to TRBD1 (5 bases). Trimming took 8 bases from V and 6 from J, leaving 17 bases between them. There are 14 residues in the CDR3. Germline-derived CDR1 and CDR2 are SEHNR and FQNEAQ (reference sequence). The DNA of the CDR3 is TGTGCCAGCGCCCCGACCGCCAGGGTCAATGAGCAGTTCTTC. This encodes CASAPTARVNEQFF. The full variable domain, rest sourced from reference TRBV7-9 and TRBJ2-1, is DTGVSQNPRHKITKRGQNVTFRCDPISEHNRLYWYRQTLGQGPEFLTYFQNEAQLEKSRLLSDRFSAERPKGSFSTLEIQRTEQGDSAMYLCASAPTARVNEQFFGPGTRLTVL.

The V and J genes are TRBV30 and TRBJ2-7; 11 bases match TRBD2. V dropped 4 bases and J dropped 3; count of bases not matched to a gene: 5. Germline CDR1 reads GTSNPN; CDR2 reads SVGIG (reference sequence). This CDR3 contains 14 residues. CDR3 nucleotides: TGTGCCTGGACCAATGGACTAGCGGGCTACGAGCAGTACTTC. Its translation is CAWTNGLAGYEQYF.

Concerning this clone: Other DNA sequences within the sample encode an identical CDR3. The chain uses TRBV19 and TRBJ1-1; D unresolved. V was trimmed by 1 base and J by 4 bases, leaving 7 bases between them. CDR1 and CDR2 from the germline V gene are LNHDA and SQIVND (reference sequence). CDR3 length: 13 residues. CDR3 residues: CASSIGVGTEAFF. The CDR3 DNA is TGTGCCAGTAGTATAGGGGTAGGCACTGAAGCTTTCTTT.

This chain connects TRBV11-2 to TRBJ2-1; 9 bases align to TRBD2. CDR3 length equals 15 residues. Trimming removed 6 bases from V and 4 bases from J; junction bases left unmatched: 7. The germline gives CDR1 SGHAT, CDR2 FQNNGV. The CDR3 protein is CASRNSGGAYNEQFF. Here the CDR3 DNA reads TGTGCCAGCAGAAATAGCGGGGGAGCGTACAATGAGCAGTTCTTC.

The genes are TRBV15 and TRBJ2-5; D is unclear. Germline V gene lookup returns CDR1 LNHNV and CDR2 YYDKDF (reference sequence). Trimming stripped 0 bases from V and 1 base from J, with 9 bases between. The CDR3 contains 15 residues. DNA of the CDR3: TGTGCCACCAGCAGAGATAACACTCCCCAAGAGACCCAGTACTTC. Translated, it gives CATSRDNTPQETQYF.

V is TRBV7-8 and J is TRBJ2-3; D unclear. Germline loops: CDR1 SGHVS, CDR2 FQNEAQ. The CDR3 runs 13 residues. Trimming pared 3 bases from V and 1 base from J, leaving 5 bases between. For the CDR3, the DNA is TGTGCCAGCAGCTTCTCTCGCACAGATACGCAGTATTTT. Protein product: CASSFSRTDTQYF.

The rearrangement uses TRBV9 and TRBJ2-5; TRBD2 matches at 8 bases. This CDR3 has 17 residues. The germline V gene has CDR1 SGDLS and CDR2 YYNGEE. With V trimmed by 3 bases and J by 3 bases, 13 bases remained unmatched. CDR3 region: CASSARSGREGEETQYF. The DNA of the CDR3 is TGTGCCAGCAGCGCGCGGAGCGGGAGAGAGGGGGAAGAGACCCAGTACTTC.

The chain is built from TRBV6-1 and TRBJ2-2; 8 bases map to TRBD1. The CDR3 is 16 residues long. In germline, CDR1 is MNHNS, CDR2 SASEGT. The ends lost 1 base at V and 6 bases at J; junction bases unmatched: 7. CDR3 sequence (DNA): TGTGCCAGCAGTGAAGTATGGCAGGGGGCGGCCGGGGAGCTGTTTTTT. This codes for CASSEVWQGAAGELFF.

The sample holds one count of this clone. The CDR3 DNA sequence: TGCAGTGCGGAAGACCAGTACGAGCAGTACTTC. It translates to CSAEDQYEQYF. The V call is TRBV20-1, the J call TRBJ2-7; D is ambiguous. V was shortened by 6 bases and J by 4 bases, with 10 bases between the two germline ends. This CDR3 region has 11 residues. Germline assignment: CDR1 DFQATT and CDR2 SNEGSKA (reference sequence).

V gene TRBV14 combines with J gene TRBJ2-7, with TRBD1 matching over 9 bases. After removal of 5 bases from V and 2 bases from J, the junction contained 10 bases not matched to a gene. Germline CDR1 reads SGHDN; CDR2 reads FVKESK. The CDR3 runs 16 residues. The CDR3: CASSRDRVFEAYEQYF. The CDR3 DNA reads TGTGCCAGCAGCAGGGACAGGGTGTTTGAGGCCTACGAGCAGTACTTC.

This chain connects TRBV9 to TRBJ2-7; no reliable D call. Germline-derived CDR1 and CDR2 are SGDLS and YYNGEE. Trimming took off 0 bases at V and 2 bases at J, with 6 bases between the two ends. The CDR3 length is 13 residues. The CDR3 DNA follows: TGTGCCAGCAGCGTAGCCGACGCCTACGAGCAGTACTTC. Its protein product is CASSVADAYEQYF.

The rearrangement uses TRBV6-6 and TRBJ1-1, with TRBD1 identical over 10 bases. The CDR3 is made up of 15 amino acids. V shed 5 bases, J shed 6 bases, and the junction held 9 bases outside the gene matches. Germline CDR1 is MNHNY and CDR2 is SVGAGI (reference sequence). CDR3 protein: CASSKGQGLVPEAFF. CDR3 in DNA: TGTGCCAGCAGTAAGGGACAGGGGTTAGTCCCTGAAGCTTTCTTT.

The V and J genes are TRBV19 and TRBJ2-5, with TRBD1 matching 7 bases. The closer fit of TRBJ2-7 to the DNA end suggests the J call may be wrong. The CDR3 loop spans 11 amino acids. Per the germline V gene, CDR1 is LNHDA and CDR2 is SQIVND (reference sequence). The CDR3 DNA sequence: TGTGCCACAGGACAGGCCTACGAGCAGTACTTC. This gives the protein CATGQAYEQYF.

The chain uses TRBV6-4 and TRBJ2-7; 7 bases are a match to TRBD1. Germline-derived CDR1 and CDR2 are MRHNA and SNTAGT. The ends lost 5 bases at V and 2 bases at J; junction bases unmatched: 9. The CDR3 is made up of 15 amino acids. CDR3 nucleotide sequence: TGTGCCAGCAGTTACCTTGGACAGGCAGCCTACGAGCAGTACTTC. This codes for CASSYLGQAAYEQYF.

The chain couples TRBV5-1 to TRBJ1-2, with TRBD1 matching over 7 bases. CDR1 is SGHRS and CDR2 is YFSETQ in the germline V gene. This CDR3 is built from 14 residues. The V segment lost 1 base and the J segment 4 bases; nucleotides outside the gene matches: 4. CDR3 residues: CASSLTGEGYGYTF. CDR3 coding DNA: TGCGCCAGCAGCTTGACAGGGGAGGGCTATGGCTACACCTTC.

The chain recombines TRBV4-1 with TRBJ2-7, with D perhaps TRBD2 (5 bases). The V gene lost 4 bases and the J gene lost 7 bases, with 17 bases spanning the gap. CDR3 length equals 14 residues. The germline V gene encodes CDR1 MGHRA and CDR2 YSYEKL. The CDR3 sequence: CASSREPGTVEQYF. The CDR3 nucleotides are TGCGCCAGCAGCCGGGAGCCAGGAACAGTGGAGCAGTACTTC.